This record concerns one TCR beta chain sequence. These data belong to a study of blood T cell repertoires in COVID-19. Whole-study context: Samples taken during acute and convalescent COVID-19 were collected in the United States, Italy and Spain.

This CDR3 spans 17 amino acids. Assay: immunoSEQ multiplex PCR; the TCRdb copy retains only in-frame clones and omits some. The repertoire holds some 150,000 clones, with about four fifths as singletons. The receptor was isolated from a woman in her 70s with acute or convalescent COVID-19. Specimen: peripheral blood. The rearrangement uses TRBV21-1 and TRBJ1-6. TRBV21-1 is termed a pseudogene. The CDR3 protein is CASSKDQPQDPGSPLHF. CDR3 nucleotide sequence: TGTGCCAGCAGCAAAGATCAACCTCAGGACCCGGGGTCACCCCTCCACTTT.